The rows below give T cell receptor beta chains drawn from one sample of a study of cytomegalovirus exposure and HLA in healthy donors. This table comes from immunoSEQ multiplex PCR, and its TCRdb copy is limited to in-frame clones, with some not included. This sample yields some 150,000 clones, of which approximately 86% are seen a single time; approximately 6.3% belongs to the top ten. The material sequenced was PBMCs. These receptors came from a woman aged 45-59 years in good health and CMV-seropositive. The CDR3 runs from the conserved cysteine through the conserved F or W. D genes are given only for firm matches.

J gene	V gene	D gene	CDR3 length	CDR3 protein	CDR3 DNA
TRBJ1-4	TRBV7-2	.	14	CASSTQGGDEKLFF	TGTGCCAGCAGCACACAGGGTGGGGATGAAAAACTGTTTTTT
TRBJ2-6	TRBV19	.	16	CASSKLVPSGANVLTF	TGTGCCAGTAGTAAACTAGTCCCCTCTGGGGCCAACGTCCTGACTTTC
TRBJ2-7	TRBV4-1	.	15	CASSQNTGSSYEQYF	TGCGCCAGCAGCCAAAATACCGGGAGCTCCTACGAGCAGTACTTC
TRBJ2-1	TRBV7-9	.	15	CASSPRGAQENEQFF	TGTGCCAGCAGCCCCCGGGGGGCCCAGGAAAATGAGCAGTTCTTC
TRBJ2-7	TRBV27	.	13	CASSLLPSYEQYF	TGTGCCAGCAGTTTACTCCCAAGCTACGAGCAGTACTTC
TRBJ2-3	TRBV6-1	.	16	CASSEVRGGGTDTQYF	TGTGCCAGCAGTGAAGTTAGGGGGGGAGGGACAGATACGCAGTATTTT
TRBJ1-1	TRBV14	TRBD1	17	CASSPLGQGIKNTEAFF	TGTGCCAGCAGCCCACTCGGACAGGGAATAAAGAACACTGAAGCTTTCTTT
TRBJ2-1	TRBV5-1	TRBD1	14	CASSPQDREGEQFF	TGCGCCAGCAGCCCTCAGGACAGGGAAGGTGAGCAGTTCTTC
TRBJ1-5	TRBV2	.	16	CASSAWGGAMSQPQHF	TGTGCCAGCAGTGCCTGGGGGGGGGCCATGAGTCAGCCCCAGCATTTT
TRBJ2-1	TRBV9	.	14	CASSVVTGYNEQFF	TGTGCCAGCAGCGTCGTAACAGGGTACAATGAGCAGTTCTTC